This T cell receptor (beta chain) was sequenced during a study of T cells after yellow fever vaccination. Study information: Low-cell-number fractions underwent preparation using SMART-Seq v4 Ultra Low Input.

Making TCR cDNA involved 5'RACE template switching, which added UMIs and a universal primer site. TCRdb passed the 5' RACE reads through MiXCR, listing each CDR3 protein once. The sample has about 85,000 distinct CDR3 sequences, about an eighth seen once. The study's findings and limits: By day 5 rather than day 15, the secondary response had peaked, though it was weaker. After the booster, 96% of CD4 and just over 85% of CD8 primary-response clones were re-detected.

In this sample, this clonotype turned up a few times. This TCR derives from a man younger than 35 who received the YFV17D yellow fever vaccine. Sequenced here: CD8+ T cells not binding an NS4B(214-222) dextramer, sorted from PBMCs, sampled roughly 20 days after the first yellow fever vaccination.

The DNA of the CDR3 is TGCGCCAGCAGCTTGGGGGACAACTCCTACGAGCAGTACTTC. Amino acids: CASSLGDNSYEQYF. This chain links TRBV5-1 with TRBJ2-7; the D gene is possibly TRBD1 (6 bases). The CDR3 loop spans 14 amino acids. V was clipped by 0 bases and J by 0 bases, with 7 bases between them. The germline V gene has CDR1 SGHRS and CDR2 YFSETQ.